This TCR beta chain was captured in a study of blood T cell repertoires in COVID-19 (dated by TCRdb to 2019 to 2021). Background on the whole study: The collaborator samples originated in the United States, Italy and Spain and spanned the acute and convalescent phases of COVID-19. The sample metadata nearly always contained a de-identified subject ID, COVID-19 status, age in years and sex. The dataset comprised deeply sampled blood TCRbeta repertoires from subjects exposed to, actively infected with, or recovered from COVID-19. The repertoires were released in a freely available public database intended as a resource for research on the immune response to SARS-CoV-2. The prospective study material was composed of cDNA or gDNA derived from T cells, B-cell-depleted T cells, or PBMCs. Samples came from the ongoing ImmuneRACE study (first 160 participants) plus 1,254 subjects from 6 global collaborators. Where available, HLA class I and class II types were taken from metadata supplied by the sample provider and were not determined by assay-based typing. On the study overall, not on this receptor specifically: The quantity of clinical and demographic metadata differed by source and by participant and was supplied without curation.

Note on this clone: It has no known antigen specificity. Nothing much larger sits one base from this clone, and base qualities are not available.

V sheds 2 bases and J sheds 3 bases, leaving 13 bases between their ends. Based on the germline V gene (reference sequence), the CDR1 and CDR2 sequences are MNHEY and SMNVEV. Including cysteine and phenylalanine, the CDR3 has 15 amino acids. Only the CDR3 portion is preserved as DNA: 45 bases, with reading frame beginning at the first base. TCRbeta CDR3 regions were amplified from genomic DNA using the immunoSEQ Assay, a bias-controlled multiplex PCR. The paper's data handling went like this. The number of nucleated cells in each sample was estimated from the amplification of reference gene primers within the assay. To quantify the absolute abundance of each unique TCRbeta CDR3 rearrangement, sequence reads were collapsed and filtered. For each sample, productive Simpson clonality was calculated as the square root of Simpson's diversity index across productive rearrangements. TCRdb re-hosts the immuneACCESS table, in-frame sequences only. Its copies lack some clones; in the studies checked, an unresolved V gene accounts for under half of them, and the cause for the rest is not known. V and J calls plus clone size are reproduced from that table; the DNA served to infer D and trimming. The sample table shows tens of thousands of clones, and 75% to 95% are seen once. Under 2.5% of the sample goes to the ten largest clones.

Each collaborating institution followed its own protocols to collect whole blood in K2EDTA tubes. For TCRbeta analysis, collaborators shipped samples in one of three forms: frozen whole blood, isolated PBMCs, or DNA extracted from either of those sample types. The chain joins TRBV27 to TRBJ1-1, with the D gene not clear enough to name. Sequencing used peripheral blood. This clonotype originated in a woman in her forties or fifties in a cohort sampled during active COVID-19. This receptor has the CDR3 CASSLNHPPDTEAFF. The bases are TGTGCCAGCAGTTTAAACCACCCGCCGGACACTGAAGCTTTCTTT.